The 18 T cell receptor beta chains in this list originate from one sample, sequenced in a study of blood T cells in healthy people across ages. It was with a sample-barcoded 5' primer and a J-beta primer mix that a second PCR of roughly 7 to 11 cycles was run. TCRdb reprocessed the 5' RACE reads via MiXCR and lists one record per CDR3 protein. The sample carries about 1.8 million distinct CDR3 sequences, around 48% recorded once. Sequencing was carried out using blood. The receptors stem from a woman aged 40 to 55 in good health.

This clonotype was seen more than once but under ten times. The V and J genes are TRBV5-5 and TRBJ2-1; D remains unclear. The germline V gene encodes CDR1 SGHKS and CDR2 YYEKEE (reference sequence). Trimming pared 6 bases from V and 2 bases from J, leaving 9 bases between. The CDR3 has 13 amino acids. CDR3 sequence reads: CASNIRPYNEQFF. CDR3 DNA: TGTGCCAGCAACATCCGACCCTACAATGAGCAGTTCTTC.

This clonotype was seen a handful of times. The chain is built from TRBV6-5 and TRBJ2-3; D is uncertain. This CDR3 is 15 amino acids long. Germline V CDR1 and CDR2: MNHEY, SVGAGI. Trimming stripped 0 bases from V and 4 bases from J, with 11 bases between. Here the CDR3 DNA reads TGTGCCAGCAGTTACTCGGATGCGTCCCCAGATACGCAGTATTTT. It translates to CASSYSDASPDTQYF.

The rearrangement joins TRBV9 to TRBJ2-6; either TRBD1 or TRBD2 may supply D (5 bases each). CDR1 is SGDLS, CDR2 YYNGEE, per germline. The CDR3 spans 16 residues. The ends were cut back, 5 bases at V and 1 base at J, with 13 bases in the middle. The CDR3, as DNA: TGTGCCAGCAGTGGTTTGAGGGGATCTGGGGCCAACGTCCTGACTTTC. This codes for CASSGLRGSGANVLTF.

Notes on this clonotype: A read error may produce the germline difference seen at one junction end. V gene TRBV7-2 combines with J gene TRBJ2-1; D is unresolved. The germline V gene encodes CDR1 SGHTA and CDR2 FQGNSA. This CDR3 has 15 amino acids. The CDR3 region is CASSFDIGSYNEQFF. DNA for the CDR3: TGTGCCAGCAGCTTCGATATCGGCTCCTACAACGAGCAGTTCTTC.

This clonotype was found once. The chain combines TRBV3-1 with TRBJ1-2; no definite D call. V was shortened by 3 bases and J by 4 bases, with 9 bases between the two germline ends. The CDR3 runs 13 residues. CDR1 LGHDT and CDR2 YNNKEL come from the germline V gene (reference sequence). CDR3 sequence reads: CASSQMRFYGYTF. DNA for the CDR3: TGTGCCAGCAGCCAGATGAGGTTCTATGGCTACACCTTC.

CDR3 loop: CASSQVRISWDRDEQYF. The CDR3, as DNA: TGTGCCAGCAGCCAAGTAAGGATATCGTGGGACAGGGACGAGCAGTACTTC. The chain is built from TRBV14 and TRBJ2-4, with 9 bases fitting TRBD1. The last part of the DNA fits TRBJ2-7 better; the J call may be wrong. The length of the CDR3 is 17 residues. Germline V gene sequence: CDR1 SGHDN, CDR2 FVKESK.

The CDR3 sequence: CSVGFSGATETQYF. The CDR3 DNA reads as TGCAGCGTTGGATTTTCGGGGGCCACAGAGACCCAGTACTTC. The chain couples TRBV29-1 to TRBJ2-4; D may match TRBD1 or TRBD2 (6 bases each). The J call may be in error: the DNA end matches TRBJ2-5 better. The CDR3 contains 14 residues. CDR1 and CDR2 from the germline V gene are SQVTM and ANQGSEA.

The rearrangement joins TRBV4-3 to TRBJ1-4; D not certain. The V gene's germline CDR1 is LGHNA and CDR2 YSLEER. Deletions cut 4 bases from V and 3 bases from J, with 9 bases between. There are 14 residues in the CDR3. CDR3 sequence reads: CASSPRSPNEKLFF. The CDR3, as DNA: TGCGCCAGCAGCCCCAGGTCACCTAATGAAAAACTGTTTTTT.

The CDR3 protein is CASRRKFSGGINEQFF. The CDR3 coding sequence is TGTGCCAGCAGGAGGAAATTTAGCGGGGGTATAAATGAGCAGTTCTTC. The rearrangement uses TRBV6-2 or TRBV6-3 and TRBJ2-1, with TRBD2 identical over 9 bases. Germline V gives CDR1 MNHEY, CDR2 SVGEGT. With 6 bases clipped from V and 7 bases from J, the junction kept 13 bases outside the gene matches. This CDR3 is 16 amino acids long.

The J gene is TRBJ1-2, the V gene TRBV7-8; no firm D call. The V gene lost 4 bases and the J gene lost 1 base, with 13 bases spanning the gap. The CDR3 extends over 15 amino acids. CDR1 and CDR2 from the germline V gene are SGHVS and FQNEAQ. The CDR3 coding sequence is TGTGCCAGCAGCTCGCCAGTCCGTGATAACTATGGCTACACCTTC. Translating it yields CASSSPVRDNYGYTF.

This clonotype was seen a handful of times. J is TRBJ1-6 and V is TRBV12-3 or TRBV12-4; unclear D gene. This CDR3 has 13 residues. The ends were cut back, 3 bases at V and 6 bases at J, with 6 bases in the middle. Written as DNA, the CDR3 is TGTGCCAGCAGTTTGGCTTCTAATTCACCCCTCCACTTT. It encodes CASSLASNSPLHF.

V and J are TRBV20-1 and TRBJ1-6; 8 positions match TRBD1. Looked up from germline, CDR1 is DFQATT and CDR2 is SNEGSKA (reference sequence). Germline trimming cut 4 bases from V and 4 bases from J; bases unmatched to any gene: 9. This CDR3 comprises 16 residues. The CDR3 is CSATEIQGGYNSPLHF. Written as DNA, the CDR3 is TGCAGTGCTACAGAAATACAGGGGGGATATAATTCACCCCTCCACTTT.

This clonotype was recorded many times. The V and J genes are TRBV20-1 and TRBJ2-3, with 8 bases fitting TRBD2. The CDR3 contains 13 residues. With 3 bases clipped from V and 2 bases from J, the junction kept 1 base outside the gene matches. Germline CDR1 reads DFQATT; CDR2 reads SNEGSKA (reference sequence). The CDR3: CSASGGDTDTQYF. CDR3 DNA: TGCAGTGCTAGCGGGGGGGACACAGATACGCAGTATTTT.

This clonotype showed up many times. The V and J genes are TRBV20-1 and TRBJ2-7, with D uncertain. Germline V gives CDR1 DFQATT, CDR2 SNEGSKA (reference sequence). There are 11 residues in the CDR3. The ends were cut back, 0 bases at V and 4 bases at J, with 4 bases in the middle. CDR3 nucleotide sequence: TGCAGTGCTAGAGAGGGATACGAGCAGTACTTC. Protein sequence: CSAREGYEQYF.

The chain joins TRBV5-1 to TRBJ2-3, with 8 bases matching TRBD2. CDR1 and CDR2 (germline): SGHRS, YFSETQ. The CDR3 runs 15 residues. The V gene end was trimmed by 4 bases and the J gene end by 5 bases; junction bases not matched to a gene: 9. CDR3 DNA: TGCGCCAGCAGCATATGGACTAGCTGGAGAGATACGCAGTATTTT. Residues: CASSIWTSWRDTQYF. The whole variable domain, filled in from reference TRBV5-1 and TRBJ2-3, reads KAGVTQTPRYLIKTRGQQVTLSCSPISGHRSVSWYQQTPGQGLQFLFEYFSETQRNKGNFPGRFSGRQFSNSRSEMNVSTLELGDSALYLCASSIWTSWRDTQYFGPGTRLTVL.

The chain joins TRBV5-1 to TRBJ2-1; unclear D gene. The germline V and J ends were trimmed by 0 bases and 8 bases, with 12 bases remaining between them. This CDR3 is built from 14 residues. Germline V CDR1 and CDR2: SGHRS, YFSETQ. The CDR3 loop reads CASSLGGSRDEQFF. The CDR3 DNA reads TGCGCCAGCAGCTTGGGGGGATCTAGAGATGAGCAGTTCTTC.

This clonotype showed up just a few times. V is TRBV28 and J is TRBJ2-3; 9 bases match TRBD1. Losses at the gene ends were 5 bases for V and 3 bases for J; bases not matched to a gene: 9. The CDR3 is 16 residues long. Germline V gives CDR1 MDHEN, CDR2 SYDVKM. CDR3 sequence (DNA): TGTGCCAGCAGTATACGGCGGGACAGGGTGACAGATACGCAGTATTTT. Translated, it gives CASSIRRDRVTDTQYF.

CDR3 loop: CSAVRDIGEQYF. CDR3 nucleotides: TGCAGTGCTGTACGGGACATCGGGGAGCAGTACTTC. The chain joins TRBV29-1 to TRBJ2-5; D is perhaps TRBD1 (6 bases). This CDR3 is built from 12 residues. CDR1 is SQVTM and CDR2 is ANQGSEA in the germline V gene.